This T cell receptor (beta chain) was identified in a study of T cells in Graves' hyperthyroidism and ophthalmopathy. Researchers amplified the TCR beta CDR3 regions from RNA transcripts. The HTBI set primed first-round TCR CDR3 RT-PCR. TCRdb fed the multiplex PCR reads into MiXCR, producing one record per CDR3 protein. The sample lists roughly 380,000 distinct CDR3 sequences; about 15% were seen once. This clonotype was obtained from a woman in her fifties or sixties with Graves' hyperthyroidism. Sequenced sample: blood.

The CDR3: CASSPRTGEKLFF. CDR3 nucleotide sequence: TGTGCCAGCAGTCCCCGGACAGGGGAAAAACTGTTTTTT. The gene calls are TRBV28 and TRBJ1-4; TRBD1 matches 8 bases. The junction had 4 bases not matched to a gene; V was cut back by 5 bases and J by 8 bases. This CDR3 is 13 amino acids long. The germline gives CDR1 MDHEN, CDR2 SYDVKM.